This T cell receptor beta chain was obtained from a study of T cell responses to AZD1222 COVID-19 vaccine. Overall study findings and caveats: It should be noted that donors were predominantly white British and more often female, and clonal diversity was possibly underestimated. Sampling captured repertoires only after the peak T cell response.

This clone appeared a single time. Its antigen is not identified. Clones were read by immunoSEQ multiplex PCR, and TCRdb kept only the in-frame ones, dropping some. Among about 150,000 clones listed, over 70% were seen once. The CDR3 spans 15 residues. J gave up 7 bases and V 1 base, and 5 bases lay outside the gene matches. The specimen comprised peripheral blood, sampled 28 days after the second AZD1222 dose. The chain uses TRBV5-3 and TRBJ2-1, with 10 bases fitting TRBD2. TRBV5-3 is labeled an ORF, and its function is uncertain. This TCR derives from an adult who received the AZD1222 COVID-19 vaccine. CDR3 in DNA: TGTGCCAGAAGCTTGAAGGCTAGCGGGAGAAATGAGCAGTTCTTC. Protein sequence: CARSLKASGRNEQFF.